This T cell receptor beta chain stems from a study of OX40 agonist ivuxolimab in advanced cancers. Study-wide context: Anti-PD-1, anti-PD-L1 or anti-CTLA-4 therapy given earlier was allowed, and 40% had some.

Notes on this clone: No antigen is known for it.

This CDR3 comprises 14 residues. The germline V gene has CDR1 MNHEY and CDR2 SMNVEV (reference sequence). Between the trimmed V and J ends, which lost 4 bases and 5 bases, there was a span of 11 bases. Sequenced by immunoSEQ multiplex PCR; TCRdb stores in-frame clones only, minus some. Of fewer than 100,000 clones detected, 75% to 90% appear once; the ten largest clones hold 0.19%. Whole-study findings and limits: CD4+ T cells averaged fewer expanded clones than CD8+ T cells. What antigens the expanded peripheral T cells recognized was never established.

The chain carries TRBV27 and TRBJ2-2; tentative D call: TRBD1 (5 bases). The sequence was collected from an adult with an advanced solid tumor such as melanoma, head and neck, liver or kidney cancer. The sequenced sample was CD4+ or CD8+ T cells sorted from blood, obtained in a trial of the OX40 agonist ivuxolimab. CDR3 DNA: TGTGCCAGCAGTTCCCAGGGTGGTACCGGGGAGCTGTTTTTT. Translation: CASSSQGGTGELFF.